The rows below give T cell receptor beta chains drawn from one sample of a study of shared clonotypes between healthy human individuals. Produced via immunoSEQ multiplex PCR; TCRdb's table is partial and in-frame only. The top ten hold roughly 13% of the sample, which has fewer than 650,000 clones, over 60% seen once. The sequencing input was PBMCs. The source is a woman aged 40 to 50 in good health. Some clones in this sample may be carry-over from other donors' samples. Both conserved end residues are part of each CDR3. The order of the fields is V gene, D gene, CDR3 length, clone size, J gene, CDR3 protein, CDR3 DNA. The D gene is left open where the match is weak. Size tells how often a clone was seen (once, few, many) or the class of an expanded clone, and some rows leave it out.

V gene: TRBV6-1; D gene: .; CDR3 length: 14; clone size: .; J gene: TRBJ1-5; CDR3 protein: CASSEAGKKGPQHF; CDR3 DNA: TGTGCCAGCAGTGAAGCGGGCAAAAAGGGGCCCCAGCATTTT
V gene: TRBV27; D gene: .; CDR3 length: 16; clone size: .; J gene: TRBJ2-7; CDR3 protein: CASSLYLGTDVYGQYF; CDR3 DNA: TGTGCCAGCAGTTTATATCTCGGGACCGATGTCTATGGGCAGTACTTC
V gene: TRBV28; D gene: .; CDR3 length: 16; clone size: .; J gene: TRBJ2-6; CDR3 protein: CASSLWGDSGANVLTF; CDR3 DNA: TGTGCCAGCAGTTTATGGGGTGACTCTGGGGCCAACGTCCTGACTTTC
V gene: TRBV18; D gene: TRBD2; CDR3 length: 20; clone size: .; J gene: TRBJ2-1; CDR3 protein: CASSPKGLAGGQGTRNEQFF; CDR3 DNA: TGTGCCAGCTCACCAAAAGGCCTAGCGGGAGGGCAGGGGACTCGGAATGAGCAGTTCTTC
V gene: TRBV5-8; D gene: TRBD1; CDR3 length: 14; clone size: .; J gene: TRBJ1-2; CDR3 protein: CASSLGQGAYGYTF; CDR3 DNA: TGTGCCAGCAGCTTGGGACAGGGGGCCTATGGCTACACCTTC
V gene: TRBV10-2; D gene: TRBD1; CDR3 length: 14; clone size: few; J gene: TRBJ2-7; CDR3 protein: CATRAGTGNYEQYF; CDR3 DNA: TGCGCCACCCGAGCCGGGACAGGGAACTACGAGCAGTACTTC
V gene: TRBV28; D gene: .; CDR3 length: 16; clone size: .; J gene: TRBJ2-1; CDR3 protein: CASSLRWTREYNEQFF; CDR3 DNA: TGTGCCAGCAGTTTAAGGTGGACCCGTGAGTACAATGAGCAGTTCTTC
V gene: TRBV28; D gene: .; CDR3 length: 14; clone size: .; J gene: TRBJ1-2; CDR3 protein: CASSLAGGVYGYTF; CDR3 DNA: TGTGCCAGCAGTTTAGCAGGCGGCGTCTATGGCTACACCTTC
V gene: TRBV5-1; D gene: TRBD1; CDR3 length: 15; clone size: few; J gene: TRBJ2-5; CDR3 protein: CASSLGTGNQETQYF; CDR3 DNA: TGCGCCAGCAGCTTGGGGACAGGAAATCAAGAGACCCAGTACTTC
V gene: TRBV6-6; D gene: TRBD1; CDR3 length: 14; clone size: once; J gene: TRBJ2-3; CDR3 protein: CASSLRTGQTPQYF; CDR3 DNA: TGTGCCAGCAGCCTCCGGACAGGGCAAACCCCGCAGTATTTT
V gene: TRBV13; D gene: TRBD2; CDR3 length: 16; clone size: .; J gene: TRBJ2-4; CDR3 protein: CASSSGLAGTKNIQYF; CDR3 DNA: TGTGCCAGCAGCTCCGGACTAGCGGGAACCAAAAACATTCAGTACTTC
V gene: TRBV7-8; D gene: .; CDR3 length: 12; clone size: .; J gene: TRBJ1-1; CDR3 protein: CASRAENTEAFF; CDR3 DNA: TGTGCCAGCAGGGCGGAGAACACTGAAGCTTTCTTT
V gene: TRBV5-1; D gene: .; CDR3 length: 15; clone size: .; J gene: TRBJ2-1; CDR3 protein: CASSPDPSSYNEQFF; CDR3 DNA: TGCGCCAGCAGCCCTGACCCCAGCTCCTACAATGAGCAGTTCTTC
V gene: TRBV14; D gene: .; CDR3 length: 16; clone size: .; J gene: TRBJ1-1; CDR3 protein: CASSQGQDPRRAEAFF; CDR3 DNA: TGTGCCAGCAGCCAAGGACAAGATCCCCGGAGGGCTGAAGCTTTCTTT
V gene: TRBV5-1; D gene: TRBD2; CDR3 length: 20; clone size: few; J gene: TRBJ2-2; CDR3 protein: CASSRSSGPLLPSNTGELFF; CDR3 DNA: TGCGCCAGCAGCCGCTCTAGCGGACCACTACTACCATCGAACACCGGGGAGCTGTTTTTT
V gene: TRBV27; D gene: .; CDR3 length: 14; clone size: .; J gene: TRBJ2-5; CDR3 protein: CASSRSGPRETQYF; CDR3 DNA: TGTGCCAGCAGTAGGTCAGGACCCAGGGAGACCCAGTACTTC
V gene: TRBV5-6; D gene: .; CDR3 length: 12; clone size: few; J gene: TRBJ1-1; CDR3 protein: CASSRRDTEAFF; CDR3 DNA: TGTGCCAGCAGCCGAAGGGACACTGAAGCTTTCTTT
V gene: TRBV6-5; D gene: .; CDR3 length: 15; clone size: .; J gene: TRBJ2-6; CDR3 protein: CASSYGPSGANVLTF; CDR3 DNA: TGTGCCAGCAGTTACGGGCCCTCTGGGGCCAACGTCCTGACTTTC
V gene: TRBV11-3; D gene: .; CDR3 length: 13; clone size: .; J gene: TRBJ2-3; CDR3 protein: CASSFLYTDTQYF; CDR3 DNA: TGTGCCAGCAGCTTTCTCTACACAGATACGCAGTATTTT
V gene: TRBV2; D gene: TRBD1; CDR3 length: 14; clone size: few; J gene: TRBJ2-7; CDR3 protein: CASSEGTGMAEQYF; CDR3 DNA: TGTGCCAGCAGTGAAGGGACAGGGATGGCCGAGCAGTACTTC
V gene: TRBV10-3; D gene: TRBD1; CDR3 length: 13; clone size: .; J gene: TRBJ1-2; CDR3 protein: CAISRDRGYGYTF; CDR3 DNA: TGTGCCATCAGTCGGGACAGGGGATATGGCTACACCTTC
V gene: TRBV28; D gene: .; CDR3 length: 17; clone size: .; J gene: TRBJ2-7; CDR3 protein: CASSLFLLDAGSYEQYF; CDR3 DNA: TGTGCCAGCAGTTTATTTCTTTTAGACGCTGGATCCTACGAGCAGTACTTC
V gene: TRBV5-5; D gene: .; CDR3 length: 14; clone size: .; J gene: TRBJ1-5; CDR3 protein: CASSALLTNQPQHF; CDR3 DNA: TGTGCCAGCAGCGCCCTTCTGACTAATCAGCCCCAGCATTTT
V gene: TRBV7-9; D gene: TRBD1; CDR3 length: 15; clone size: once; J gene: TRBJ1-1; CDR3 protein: CASSKPQGAVTEAFF; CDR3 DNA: TGTGCCAGCAGCAAACCACAGGGGGCGGTCACTGAAGCTTTCTTT
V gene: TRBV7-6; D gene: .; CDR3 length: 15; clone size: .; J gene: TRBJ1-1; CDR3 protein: CASRPGRGRITEAFF; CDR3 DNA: TGTGCCAGCAGACCGGGACGGGGGCGGATCACTGAAGCTTTCTTT
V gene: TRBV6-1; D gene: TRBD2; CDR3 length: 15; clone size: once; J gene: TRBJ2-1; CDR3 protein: CASNPLAGESGEQFF; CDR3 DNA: TGTGCCAGCAATCCACTAGCGGGAGAATCTGGTGAGCAGTTCTTC
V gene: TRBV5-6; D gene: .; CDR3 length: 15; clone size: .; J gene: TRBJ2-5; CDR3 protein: CASSVLKEGGETQYF; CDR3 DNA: TGTGCCAGCAGCGTCCTAAAGGAGGGCGGGGAGACCCAGTACTTC
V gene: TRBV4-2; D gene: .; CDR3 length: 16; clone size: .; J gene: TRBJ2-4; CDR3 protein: CASSEGGYLAKNIQYF; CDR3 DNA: TGTGCCAGCAGTGAGGGGGGTTATCTAGCCAAAAACATTCAGTACTTC
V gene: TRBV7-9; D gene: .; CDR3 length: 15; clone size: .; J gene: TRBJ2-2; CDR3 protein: CASSLGAANTGELFF; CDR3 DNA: TGTGCCAGCAGCTTAGGGGCGGCGAACACCGGGGAGCTGTTTTTT
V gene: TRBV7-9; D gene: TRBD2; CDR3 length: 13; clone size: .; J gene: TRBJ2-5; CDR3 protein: CASNVAGGETQYF; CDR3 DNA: TGTGCCAGCAACGTAGCGGGAGGAGAGACCCAGTACTTC
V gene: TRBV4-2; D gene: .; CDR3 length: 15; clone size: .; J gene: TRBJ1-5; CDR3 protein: CASSQSDNQAQPQHF; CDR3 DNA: TGTGCCAGCAGCCAATCCGACAACCAAGCTCAGCCCCAGCATTTT